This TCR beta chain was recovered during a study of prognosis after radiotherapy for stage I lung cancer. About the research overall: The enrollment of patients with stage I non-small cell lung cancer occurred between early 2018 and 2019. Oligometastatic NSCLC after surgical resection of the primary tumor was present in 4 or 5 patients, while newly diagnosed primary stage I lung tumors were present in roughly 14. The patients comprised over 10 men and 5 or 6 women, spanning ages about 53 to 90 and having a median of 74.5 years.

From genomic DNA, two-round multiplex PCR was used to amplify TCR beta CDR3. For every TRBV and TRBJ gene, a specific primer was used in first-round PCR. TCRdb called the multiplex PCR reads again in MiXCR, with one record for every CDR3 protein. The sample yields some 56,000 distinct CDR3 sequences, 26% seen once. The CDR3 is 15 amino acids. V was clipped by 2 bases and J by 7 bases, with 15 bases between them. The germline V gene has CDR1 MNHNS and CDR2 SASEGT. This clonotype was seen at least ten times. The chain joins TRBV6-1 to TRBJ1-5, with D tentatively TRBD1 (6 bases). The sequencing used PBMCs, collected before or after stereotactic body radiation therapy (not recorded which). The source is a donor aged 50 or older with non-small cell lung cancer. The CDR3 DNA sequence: TGTGCCAGCAGTGAACAGCCCAGGGGCGGCCAGCCCCAGCATTTT. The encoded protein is CASSEQPRGGQPQHF.